The next 3 T cell receptor beta chains were all read from a single sample in a study of post-analysis software for immune sequencing data. Regarding the study as a whole: The study found TRBV5-6, TRBV5-1 and TRBV20-1 among a handful of TRBV segments more frequent in patients than controls.

The authors incorporated unique molecular identifiers into the TCR beta cDNA libraries. TCRdb reprocessed the PCR reads via MiXCR and lists one record per CDR3 protein. The table has over 700,000 distinct CDR3 sequences, roughly 27% seen once. Antigen specificity for these receptors is unknown. The sample consisted of blood. Receptor source: a girl aged 5 to 17 with multiple sclerosis.

The chain recombines TRBV20-1 with TRBJ2-7, with D possibly called TRBD1 or TRBD2 (5 bases each). Germline V gene data show CDR1 as DFQATT and CDR2 as SNEGSKA (reference sequence). This CDR3 is built from 15 residues. Trimming removed 6 bases from V and 1 base from J, with 19 bases in between. The CDR3 nucleotides are TGCAGTGCGACCCCTCCCCGGGACGGGTCCTACGAGCAGTACTTC. Translation: CSATPPRDGSYEQYF.

The CDR3 DNA sequence: TGTGCCAGCAGTTACTCGGGACAAAGCTACGAGCAGTACTTC. Translated: CASSYSGQSYEQYF. The chain carries TRBV6-5 and TRBJ2-7; a possible D gene is TRBD1 (6 bases). The CDR3 is 14 amino acids. The germline V gene has CDR1 MNHEY and CDR2 SVGAGI. V was cut by 0 bases and J by 3 bases, with 9 bases left in between.

The rearrangement links TRBV18 to TRBJ2-7, with 7 nucleotides matching TRBD1. CDR3 length equals 15 residues. CDR1 and CDR2 (germline): KGHSH, LQKENI. V was pared by 1 base and J by 4 bases, with 7 bases of the junction left unmatched. The CDR3 is CASSPLRTGLYEQYF. CDR3 nucleotides: TGTGCCAGCTCACCACTAAGGACAGGTTTGTACGAGCAGTACTTC.